This entry features one TCR beta chain sequence. Its antigen is still unknown. Using immunoSEQ multiplex PCR, the repertoire was profiled, and TCRdb retains in-frame clones only, with some absent. Of about 28,000 clones in the sample, about 88% were seen once. The J segment lost 2 bases and the V segment lost 8 bases, leaving 0 bases of the junction unmatched. CDR3 size: 14 residues. CDR1 MNHEY and CDR2 SMNVEV come from the germline V gene (reference sequence). The entry originates in a study of OX40 agonist ivuxolimab in advanced cancers. General observations from the study: At doses 0.1 to 3.0 mg/kg, CD4+ and CD8+ clones expanded.

Autoimmune disease history or systemic immunosuppression disqualified patients. The sequence was collected from an adult with an advanced solid tumor such as melanoma, head and neck, liver or kidney cancer. The starting material was CD4+ or CD8+ T cells sorted from blood, obtained in a trial of the OX40 agonist ivuxolimab. The J gene is TRBJ2-1, the V gene TRBV27; the match to TRBD2 covers 13 bases. The CDR3 here is CASGLAGAYNEQFF. The CDR3 DNA follows: TGTGCCAGCGGACTAGCGGGAGCCTACAATGAGCAGTTCTTC.